This is a list of T cell receptor beta chains from one sample in a study of T-cell memory formation after mild COVID-19. Each CDR3 protein gets one entry after TCRdb re-called the 5' RACE reads with MiXCR. The sample includes 500,000 to 600,000 distinct CDR3 sequences, roughly 18% of them seen just once. Sequencing input: PBMCs or a T cell subset sorted from them (not recorded which). The origin of the receptors is an adult woman who had mild COVID-19 (a few samples of this study predate the infection). Cell type and time point are not known. The CDR3 runs from the conserved cysteine through the conserved F or W. A D gene is named only where the DNA matches it firmly. Expanded clones are given a class, and other clones once, few, many or no size at all.

v_gene: TRBV6-6
d_gene: -
j_gene: TRBJ2-3
abundance: few
CDR3aa: CASSYLSADTQYF
CDR3nt: TGTGCCAGCAGTTACCTCTCCGCGGATACGCAGTATTTT

v_gene: TRBV7-2
d_gene: -
j_gene: TRBJ1-5
abundance: few
CDR3aa: CASSLTPLSQPQHF
CDR3nt: TGTGCCAGCAGCTTAACACCCCTTAGTCAGCCCCAGCATTTT

v_gene: TRBV7-9
d_gene: -
j_gene: TRBJ1-1
abundance: -
CDR3aa: CASSLDAHWGTEAFF
CDR3nt: TGTGCCAGCAGCTTAGACGCCCACTGGGGCACTGAAGCTTTCTTT

v_gene: TRBV2
d_gene: -
j_gene: TRBJ1-6
abundance: few
CDR3aa: CASMGSYNSPLHF
CDR3nt: TGTGCCAGCATGGGGAGCTATAATTCACCCCTCCACTTT

v_gene: TRBV4-3
d_gene: TRBD1
j_gene: TRBJ2-3
abundance: many
CDR3aa: CASSQSFTGDTDTQYF
CDR3nt: TGCGCCAGCAGCCAAAGTTTTACAGGGGATACAGATACGCAGTATTTT

v_gene: TRBV7-9
d_gene: -
j_gene: TRBJ2-7
abundance: few
CDR3aa: CASSLGRTAYEQYF
CDR3nt: TGTGCCAGCAGCTTAGGACGGACAGCCTACGAGCAGTACTTC

v_gene: TRBV20-1
d_gene: -
j_gene: TRBJ2-2
abundance: -
CDR3aa: CSAKNPGELFF
CDR3nt: TGCAGTGCTAAAAACCCCGGGGAGCTGTTTTTT

v_gene: TRBV5-1
d_gene: -
j_gene: TRBJ2-2
abundance: -
CDR3aa: CASSLQGELFF
CDR3nt: TGCGCCAGCAGCTTGCAAGGGGAGCTGTTTTTT

v_gene: TRBV25-1
d_gene: -
j_gene: TRBJ2-1
abundance: -
CDR3aa: CASSDGAWGGTNEQFF
CDR3nt: TGTGCCAGCAGTGATGGTGCCTGGGGGGGCACCAATGAGCAGTTCTTC

v_gene: TRBV20-1
d_gene: TRBD1
j_gene: TRBJ2-4
abundance: many
CDR3aa: CSASGQGGAKNIQYF
CDR3nt: TGCAGTGCTAGTGGACAGGGAGGAGCCAAAAACATTCAGTACTTC

v_gene: TRBV6-6
d_gene: -
j_gene: TRBJ2-3
abundance: -
CDR3aa: CASTPRTGRTDTQYF
CDR3nt: TGTGCCAGCACCCCCAGGACTGGCCGCACAGATACGCAGTATTTT

v_gene: TRBV7-9
d_gene: -
j_gene: TRBJ1-1
abundance: -
CDR3aa: CASSPGAAEAFF
CDR3nt: TGTGCCAGCAGCCCCGGGGCAGCCGAAGCTTTCTTT

v_gene: TRBV5-1
d_gene: -
j_gene: TRBJ2-4
abundance: -
CDR3aa: CASSIGTTGVDIQYF
CDR3nt: TGCGCTAGCAGCATAGGGACCACCGGGGTGGACATTCAGTACTTC

v_gene: TRBV25-1
d_gene: -
j_gene: TRBJ1-1
abundance: many
CDR3aa: CASSPPALNTEAFF
CDR3nt: TGTGCCAGCAGTCCCCCAGCTTTGAACACTGAAGCTTTCTTT

v_gene: TRBV5-1
d_gene: TRBD1
j_gene: TRBJ1-2
abundance: -
CDR3aa: CASSFGTGELYGYTF
CDR3nt: TGCGCCAGCAGCTTCGGGACAGGGGAACTTTATGGCTACACCTTC

v_gene: TRBV7-9
d_gene: -
j_gene: TRBJ2-7
abundance: many
CDR3aa: CASSLGWQEQYF
CDR3nt: TGTGCCAGCAGCTTAGGGTGGCAGGAGCAGTACTTC

v_gene: TRBV6-6
d_gene: TRBD1
j_gene: TRBJ1-1
abundance: few
CDR3aa: CASSYQGAGEAFF
CDR3nt: TGTGCCAGCAGCTACCAGGGGGCAGGAGAAGCTTTCTTT

v_gene: TRBV7-9
d_gene: TRBD1
j_gene: TRBJ2-3
abundance: -
CDR3aa: CASSATGVDTQYF
CDR3nt: TGTGCCAGCAGCGCAACAGGGGTAGATACGCAGTATTTT

v_gene: TRBV2
d_gene: -
j_gene: TRBJ2-5
abundance: -
CDR3aa: CAIRQETQYF
CDR3nt: TGTGCCATCCGACAGGAGACCCAGTACTTC

v_gene: TRBV25-1
d_gene: -
j_gene: TRBJ1-5
abundance: few
CDR3aa: CASSALNQPQHF
CDR3nt: TGTGCCAGCAGTGCTTTGAATCAGCCCCAGCATTTT

v_gene: TRBV5-1
d_gene: -
j_gene: TRBJ2-1
abundance: few
CDR3aa: CASSLPGLETNEQFF
CDR3nt: TGCGCCAGCAGCCTTCCGGGACTCGAAACCAATGAGCAGTTCTTC

v_gene: TRBV20-1
d_gene: -
j_gene: TRBJ2-5
abundance: few
CDR3aa: CSAALGLETQYF
CDR3nt: TGCAGTGCTGCTCTAGGGCTGGAGACCCAGTACTTC

v_gene: TRBV21-1
d_gene: -
j_gene: TRBJ2-1
abundance: -
CDR3aa: CASSYPGTGRYNEQFF
CDR3nt: TGTGCCAGCAGCTACCCCGGGACAGGGAGATACAATGAGCAGTTCTTC

v_gene: TRBV5-1
d_gene: -
j_gene: TRBJ2-1
abundance: few
CDR3aa: CASRGTLSSYNEQFF
CDR3nt: TGCGCCAGCAGAGGGACACTTAGCTCCTACAATGAGCAGTTCTTC

v_gene: TRBV20-1
d_gene: TRBD2
j_gene: TRBJ2-1
abundance: -
CDR3aa: CSAVGLAGPEEQFF
CDR3nt: TGCAGTGCAGTAGGACTAGCGGGGCCCGAGGAGCAGTTCTTC

v_gene: TRBV4-3
d_gene: -
j_gene: TRBJ2-5
abundance: -
CDR3aa: CASSQDLKVRQGWNQETQYF
CDR3nt: TGCGCCAGCAGCCAAGATCTGAAGGTCCGTCAAGGTTGGAACCAAGAGACCCAGTACTTC

v_gene: TRBV7-9
d_gene: TRBD1
j_gene: TRBJ2-7
abundance: few
CDR3aa: CASSFPPGTGDSEQYF
CDR3nt: TGTGCCAGCAGCTTCCCCCCCGGGACAGGGGATTCCGAGCAGTACTTC

v_gene: TRBV20-1
d_gene: -
j_gene: TRBJ1-6
abundance: -
CDR3aa: CSARASTGRASPLHF
CDR3nt: TGCAGTGCTAGAGCCTCGACAGGTCGGGCATCACCCCTCCACTTT

v_gene: TRBV30
d_gene: -
j_gene: TRBJ2-7
abundance: few
CDR3aa: CAWSRLGPALEQYF
CDR3nt: TGTGCCTGGAGTCGGTTAGGGCCGGCTTTGGAGCAGTACTTC

v_gene: TRBV5-1
d_gene: TRBD2
j_gene: TRBJ2-7
abundance: -
CDR3aa: CASSLGIGLAGPLSYEQYF
CDR3nt: TGCGCCAGCAGCTTGGGGATCGGACTAGCGGGACCTCTCTCCTACGAGCAGTACTTC

v_gene: TRBV5-1
d_gene: -
j_gene: TRBJ1-5
abundance: few
CDR3aa: CASSRTQGQPQHF
CDR3nt: TGCGCCAGCAGTCGAACACAGGGCCAGCCCCAGCATTTT

v_gene: TRBV6-1
d_gene: TRBD1
j_gene: TRBJ2-1
abundance: many
CDR3aa: CASSRTGRSYNEQFF
CDR3nt: TGTGCCAGCAGCAGGACAGGACGCTCCTACAATGAGCAGTTCTTC

v_gene: TRBV6-2/TRBV6-3
d_gene: TRBD2
j_gene: TRBJ2-7
abundance: -
CDR3aa: CASRPGTSGRYEQYF
CDR3nt: TGTGCCAGCAGACCCGGGACTAGCGGCCGCTACGAGCAGTACTTC

v_gene: TRBV7-8
d_gene: -
j_gene: TRBJ2-7
abundance: few
CDR3aa: CASSLASRTHEQYF
CDR3nt: TGTGCCAGCAGCTTAGCGTCTAGGACCCACGAGCAGTACTTC

v_gene: TRBV19
d_gene: TRBD2
j_gene: TRBJ2-1
abundance: many
CDR3aa: CATLAGEGSYNEQFF
CDR3nt: TGTGCCACACTAGCGGGAGAGGGGAGCTACAATGAGCAGTTCTTC

v_gene: TRBV21-1
d_gene: -
j_gene: TRBJ1-1
abundance: -
CDR3aa: CASSLRGAFF
CDR3nt: TGTGCCAGCAGCCTCAGGGGGGCTTTCTTT

v_gene: TRBV4-1
d_gene: -
j_gene: TRBJ2-5
abundance: -
CDR3aa: CASSLQGVGETQYF
CDR3nt: TGCGCCAGCAGCCTCCAGGGTGTAGGAGAGACCCAGTACTTC

v_gene: TRBV11-2
d_gene: -
j_gene: TRBJ2-4
abundance: few
CDR3aa: CASSPRLNPLAKNIQYF
CDR3nt: TGTGCCAGCAGCCCCAGACTGAACCCCTTAGCCAAAAACATTCAGTACTTC

v_gene: TRBV18
d_gene: -
j_gene: TRBJ1-1
abundance: -
CDR3aa: CASQASANTEAFF
CDR3nt: TGTGCCAGCCAAGCCTCAGCGAACACTGAAGCTTTCTTT

v_gene: TRBV7-9
d_gene: -
j_gene: TRBJ2-7
abundance: few
CDR3aa: CASSLAMRGEQYF
CDR3nt: TGTGCCAGCAGCTTAGCGATGCGGGGCGAGCAGTACTTC

v_gene: TRBV4-1
d_gene: TRBD2
j_gene: TRBJ2-3
abundance: few
CDR3aa: CASSQTGTSGNTDTQYF
CDR3nt: TGCGCCAGCAGCCAAACCGGGACTAGCGGAAACACAGATACGCAGTATTTT

v_gene: TRBV20-1
d_gene: -
j_gene: TRBJ1-1
abundance: few
CDR3aa: CSARGALTNTEAFF
CDR3nt: TGCAGTGCTAGAGGGGCACTGACGAACACTGAAGCTTTCTTT

v_gene: TRBV6-5
d_gene: TRBD2
j_gene: TRBJ2-7
abundance: few
CDR3aa: CASSYQGLAYEQYF
CDR3nt: TGTGCCAGCAGTTACCAGGGACTAGCCTACGAGCAGTACTTC

v_gene: TRBV20-1
d_gene: TRBD2
j_gene: TRBJ2-7
abundance: many
CDR3aa: CSALSGSNHEQYF
CDR3nt: TGCAGTGCTCTAAGCGGGAGTAACCACGAGCAGTACTTC